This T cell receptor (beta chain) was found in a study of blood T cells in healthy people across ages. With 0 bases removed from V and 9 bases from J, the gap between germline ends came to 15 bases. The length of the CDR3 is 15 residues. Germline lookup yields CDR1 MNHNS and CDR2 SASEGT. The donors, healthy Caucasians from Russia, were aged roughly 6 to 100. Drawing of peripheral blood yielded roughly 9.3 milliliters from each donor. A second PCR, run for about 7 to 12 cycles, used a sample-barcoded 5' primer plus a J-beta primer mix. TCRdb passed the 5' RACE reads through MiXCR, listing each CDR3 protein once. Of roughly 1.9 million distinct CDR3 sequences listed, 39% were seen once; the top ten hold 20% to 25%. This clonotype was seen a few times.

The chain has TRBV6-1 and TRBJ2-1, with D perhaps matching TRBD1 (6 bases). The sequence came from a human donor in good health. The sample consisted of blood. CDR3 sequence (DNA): TGTGCCAGCAGTGAAGCGGGCCAGGGGCAGGGTGAGCAGTTCTTC. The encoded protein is CASSEAGQGQGEQFF.